This TCR beta chain derives from a study of blood T cell repertoires in COVID-19. The CDR3 length is 15 residues. CDR1 is DFQATT, CDR2 SNEGSKA, per germline (reference sequence). Trimming took 3 bases from V and 5 from J; bases not matched to a gene: 8. TCRdb's copy holds only in-frame clones and misses some; the assay was immunoSEQ multiplex PCR. The profile shows about 170,000 clones, over 80% of them singletons. Participants came from 20 to 25 US areas, aged about 18 to 90 years. The J gene is TRBJ2-1, the V gene TRBV20-1, with 9 bases matching TRBD1. Sequencing was done on a sample of PBMCs or T cells enriched from blood (not recorded which). This receptor was identified in a woman in her forties or fifties who had recovered from COVID-19. The CDR3 reads CSASAGQGPHNEQFF. The DNA of the CDR3 is TGCAGTGCTAGTGCCGGACAGGGGCCCCACAATGAGCAGTTCTTC.